The 10 T cell receptor beta chains given below trace back to one sample, sequenced in a study of shared clonotypes between healthy human individuals. Libraries were prepared by immunoSEQ multiplex PCR; TCRdb keeps only in-frame clonotypes and omits some of them. This sample yields over a million clones, of which roughly 96% are seen a single time; over 1% belongs to the top ten. The sequencing input was naive CD4+ T cells sorted from blood. This sample's subset: CD45RA+ positively selected. These receptors originate from a man under 40 in good health.

This chain links TRBV6-5 with TRBJ1-2, with D maybe TRBD1 (5 bases). The V end lost 1 base, the J end lost 4 bases, and 13 bases lay between the germline ends. This CDR3 comprises 15 residues. Germline V gene data show CDR1 as MNHEY and CDR2 as SVGAGI. The CDR3 reads CASSYFRQPFYGYTF. The CDR3 DNA is TGTGCCAGCAGTTACTTTCGACAGCCTTTCTATGGCTACACCTTC.

V usage is TRBV27 and J usage is TRBJ2-7; D is tentatively TRBD1 or TRBD2 (6 bases each). CDR3 size: 14 residues. Trimming pared 3 bases from V and 3 bases from J, leaving 12 bases between. Per germline, CDR1 MNHEY and CDR2 SMNVEV (reference sequence). Here the CDR3 reads CASSFRLGGYEQYF. In DNA, the CDR3 is TGTGCCAGCAGTTTCAGACTAGGGGGCTACGAGCAGTACTTC.

This chain joins TRBV11-2 and TRBJ1-5; 8 nucleotides align to TRBD1. The germline V gene has CDR1 SGHAT and CDR2 FQNNGV. With V trimmed by 6 bases and J by 5 bases, 3 bases remained unmatched. The CDR3 is 13 amino acids. The CDR3 loop reads CASSSGGHQPQHF. CDR3 nucleotide sequence: TGTGCCAGCAGTTCAGGGGGCCATCAGCCCCAGCATTTT. Supplemented by reference TRBV11-2 and TRBJ1-5, the full variable domain reads EAGVAQSPRYKIIEKRQSVAFWCNPISGHATLYWYQQILGQGPKLLIQFQNNGVVDDSQLPKDRFSAERLKGVDSTLKIQPAKLEDSAVYLCASSSGGHQPQHFGDGTRLSIL.

Concerning this clone itself: The same CDR3 can be traced to other DNA sequences in this sample. V is TRBV14 and J is TRBJ2-7; D uncertain. Germline CDR1 SGHDN, CDR2 FVKESK. This CDR3 spans 14 amino acids. V was shortened by 1 base and J by 0 bases, with 7 bases between the two germline ends. CDR3 residues: CASSQGPSSYEQYF. CDR3 DNA: TGTGCCAGCAGCCAAGGGCCAAGCTCCTACGAGCAGTACTTC.

The chain employs TRBV2 and TRBJ2-1, with a tentative D call TRBD2 (5 bases). Deletions cut 4 bases from V and 0 bases from J, with 10 bases between. The CDR3 is 15 amino acids. The germline CDR1 and CDR2 sequences are SNHLY and FYNNEI. CDR3 loop: CASSAERSSYNEQFF. The CDR3, as DNA: TGTGCCAGCAGTGCTGAGCGGAGCTCCTACAATGAGCAGTTCTTC.

The chain joins TRBV28 to TRBJ1-2, with D perhaps TRBD1 (6 bases). The germline V gene encodes CDR1 MDHEN and CDR2 SYDVKM. Trimming removed 7 bases from V and 4 bases from J, with 19 bases in between. This CDR3 region has 15 residues. The CDR3: CASIQGVGSGYGYTF. The CDR3 coding sequence is TGTGCCAGCATACAGGGTGTGGGTTCAGGCTATGGCTACACCTTC.

V is TRBV7-3 and J is TRBJ2-1; D is unclear. The germline V gene encodes CDR1 SGHTA and CDR2 FQGTGA. Trimming took 1 base from V and 6 from J, leaving 4 bases between them. The CDR3 is 12 residues long. The CDR3 bases are TGTGCCAGCAGCTTAAAGGGCAATGAGCAGTTCTTC. This encodes CASSLKGNEQFF.

The chain carries TRBV20-1 and TRBJ2-7; no firm D call. The CDR3 runs to 11 residues. V was pared by 2 bases and J by 7 bases, with 9 bases between. Germline CDR1 reads DFQATT; CDR2 reads SNEGSKA (reference sequence). For the CDR3, the DNA is TGCAGTGCTAGATCCCGACAAGAGCAGTACTTC. Translating gives CSARSRQEQYF.

The rearrangement uses TRBV19 and TRBJ2-7; tentatively, D is TRBD1 (7 bases). The CDR3 sequence is 15 residues long. CDR1 is LNHDA and CDR2 is SQIVND in the germline V gene (reference sequence). With 9 bases removed from V and 1 base from J, the gap between germline ends came to 19 bases. The CDR3 DNA is TGTGCCAGCGGGGGTTTCTCGACAGGGTCCTACGAGCAGTACTTC. It specifies CASGGFSTGSYEQYF.

The rearrangement links TRBV14 to TRBJ2-6; D unclear. Trimming removed 3 bases at V and 6 bases at J, with 3 bases between. Germline CDR1 SGHDN, CDR2 FVKESK. The CDR3 covers 12 residues. The CDR3 protein is CASSHSANVLTF. CDR3 nucleotide sequence: TGTGCCAGCAGCCATTCGGCCAACGTCCTGACTTTC.